The 8 T cell receptor beta chains presented below share a single source sample, sequenced in a study of T-cell reconstitution after alpha-beta-depleted transplantation in children. Preparing the TCRbeta library involved the use of unique molecular identifiers. TCRdb analysed the PCR reads with MiXCR anew, one entry per CDR3 protein. The profile shows 500,000 to 600,000 distinct CDR3 sequences, over 25% of them singletons. Sequenced material: PBMCs, taken before TCRalphabeta/CD19-depleted stem cell transplant. These receptor sequences come from a boy less than two years old with Wiskott-Aldrich syndrome, due to receive a stem cell transplant.

The chain links TRBV7-9 to TRBJ1-1, with TRBD1 identical over 7 bases. The CDR3 has 14 amino acids. CDR1 SEHNR and CDR2 FQNEAQ come from the germline V gene (reference sequence). Germline trimming cut 6 bases from V and 2 bases from J; bases unmatched to any gene: 6. CDR3 bases: TGTGCCAGCAGGGGGGGACAGCAAAACACTGAAGCTTTCTTT. Its protein product is CASRGGQQNTEAFF.

The J gene is TRBJ2-7, the V gene TRBV5-1; D possibly corresponds to TRBD2 (5 bases). The CDR3 sequence is 13 residues long. Germline loops: CDR1 SGHRS, CDR2 YFSETQ. V was clipped by 4 bases and J by 7 bases, with 15 bases between them. The DNA for the CDR3 is TGCGCCAGCAGCGGCACGGGGTACGAGGAGCAGTACTTC. It yields the protein CASSGTGYEEQYF.

Worth noting for this clonotype: At one end, the junction sequence differs from germline, possibly due to a read error. This chain links TRBV20-1 with TRBJ2-7; TRBD2 matches 9 bases. Germline V gives CDR1 DFQATT, CDR2 SNEGSKA (reference sequence). CDR3 length equals 16 residues. CDR3 DNA: TGCTGTGCTGGCACATCGATTAGCGGGAGCTCCTACGAGCAGTACTTC. This gives the protein CCAGTSISGSSYEQYF.

V is TRBV3-1 and J is TRBJ2-1; D is perhaps TRBD1 (5 bases). Germline V lookup: CDR1 LGHDT, CDR2 YNNKEL (reference sequence). V lost 2 bases to trimming and J lost 5 bases, with 10 bases between them. The length of the CDR3 is 14 residues. CDR3 region: CASSQRTKDNEQFF. CDR3 bases: TGTGCCAGCAGCCAAAGGACAAAAGACAATGAGCAGTTCTTC.

In this sample, this clonotype turned up a few times. The chain couples TRBV12-3 or TRBV12-4 to TRBJ1-6; D might be TRBD1 (6 bases). CDR3 length equals 12 residues. With 5 bases removed from V and 8 bases from J, the gap between germline ends came to 7 bases. DNA for the CDR3: TGTGCCAGCAGTGGACAGCATTCACCCCTCCACTTT. As protein: CASSGQHSPLHF.

The rearrangement uses TRBV29-1 and TRBJ1-2, with 8 positions matching TRBD1. Germline V CDR1 and CDR2: SQVTM, ANQGSEA. The CDR3 sequence is 11 residues long. With V trimmed by 7 bases and J by 8 bases, 6 bases remained unmatched. As DNA, the CDR3 is TGCAGCGCCGGACAGGGAGGCGGCTACACCTTC. It specifies CSAGQGGGYTF.

The genes are TRBV7-2 and TRBJ1-2; 10 bases line up with TRBD1. Germline loops: CDR1 SGHTA, CDR2 FQGNSA. This CDR3 has 15 residues. The trim removed 4 bases at V and 4 bases at J, leaving 6 bases unmatched. Here the CDR3 reads CASSWGQGILYGYTF. CDR3 in DNA: TGTGCCAGCAGCTGGGGACAGGGGATACTCTATGGCTACACCTTC.

This clonotype turned up a few times. V usage is TRBV12-5 and J usage is TRBJ2-7; D ambiguous. The V end lost 8 bases, the J end lost 3 bases, and 14 bases lay between the germline ends. CDR1 is LGHNT and CDR2 is FRNRAP in the germline V gene. The CDR3 totals 13 residues. The CDR3 reads CASSKATNYEQYF. CDR3 sequence (DNA): TGTGCTAGTTCGAAAGCTACTAACTACGAGCAGTACTTC.